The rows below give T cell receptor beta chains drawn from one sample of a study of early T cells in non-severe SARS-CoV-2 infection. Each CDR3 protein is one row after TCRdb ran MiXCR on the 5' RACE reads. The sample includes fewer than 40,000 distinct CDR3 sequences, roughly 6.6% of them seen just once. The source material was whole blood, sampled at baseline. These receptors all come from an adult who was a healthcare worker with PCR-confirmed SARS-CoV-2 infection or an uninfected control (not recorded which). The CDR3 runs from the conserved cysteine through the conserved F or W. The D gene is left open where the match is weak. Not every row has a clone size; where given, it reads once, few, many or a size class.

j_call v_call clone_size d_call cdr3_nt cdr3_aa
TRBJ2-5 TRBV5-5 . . TGTGCCAGCAGCTTGCCTGGTAAATCGGAGACCCAGTACTTC CASSLPGKSETQYF
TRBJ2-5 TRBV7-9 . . TGTGCCAGCAGCTTAGTTACAGACCAAGAGACCCAGTACTTC CASSLVTDQETQYF
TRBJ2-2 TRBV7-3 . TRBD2 TGTGCCAGCAGCTTAAGGGCGGGAGGCGCAAACACCGGGGAGCTGTTTTTT CASSLRAGGANTGELFF
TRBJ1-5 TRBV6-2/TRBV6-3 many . TGTGCCAGCAGTTACTTAGCCGGGTTCATCAATCAGCCCCAGCATTTT CASSYLAGFINQPQHF
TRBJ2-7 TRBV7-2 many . TGTGCCAGCAGCTTAGCCGCAGGGGTCGGCTACGAGCAGTACTTC CASSLAAGVGYEQYF
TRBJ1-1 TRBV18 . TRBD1 TGTGCCAGCTCAAACAGGGGGCCGAACACTGAAGCTTTCTTT CASSNRGPNTEAFF
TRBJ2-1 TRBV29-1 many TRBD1 TGCAGCGTTGGACCGGGACAGGGTCCAAACAATGAGCAGTTCTTC CSVGPGQGPNNEQFF
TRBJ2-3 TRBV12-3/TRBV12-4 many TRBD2 TGTGCCAGCAGTCTACCGATACACCAACTAGCGGGCTACCCCTTAGCCACAGATACGCAGTATTTT CASSLPIHQLAGYPLATDTQYF
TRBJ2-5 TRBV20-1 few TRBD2 TGCAGTGCCACGAGGCGGGAGTACCAAGAGACCCAGTACTTC CSATRREYQETQYF
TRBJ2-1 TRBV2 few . TGTGCCAGCAGTGAGATCGGGAGTACCTACAATGAGCAGTTCTTC CASSEIGSTYNEQFF
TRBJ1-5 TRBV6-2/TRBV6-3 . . TGTGCCAGCACCGGACAGTTTTTTCAGCCCCAGCATTTT CASTGQFFQPQHF
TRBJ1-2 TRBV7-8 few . TGTGCCAGCAGCCGACTGGAAAACTATGGCTACACCTTC CASSRLENYGYTF
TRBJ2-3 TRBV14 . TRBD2 TGTGCCAGCAGCCAAGAGATAAGGAGACTAGCGGGAGGAGGTGCAGATACGCAGTATTTT CASSQEIRRLAGGGADTQYF
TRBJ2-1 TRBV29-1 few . TGCAGCGGGGGACACCCGGCAGACAATGAGCAGTTCTTC CSGGHPADNEQFF
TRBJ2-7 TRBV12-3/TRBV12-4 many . TGTGCCAGCAGCTCACAGGGCTACGAGCAGTACTTC CASSSQGYEQYF
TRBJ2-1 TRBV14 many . TGTGCCAGCAGCCAAGAAATACTGAGGAGGCCATCCAATGAGCAGTTCTTC CASSQEILRRPSNEQFF
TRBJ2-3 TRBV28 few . TGTGCCAGCAGGGAGCAAGATACGCAGTATTTT CASREQDTQYF
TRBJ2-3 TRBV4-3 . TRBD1 TGCGCCAGCAGCCAACGGGACAGTCGGACAGATACGCAGTATTTT CASSQRDSRTDTQYF
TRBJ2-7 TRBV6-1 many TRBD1 TGTGCCAGCAGTGAGGGGACAGGGTCCCACGAGCAGTACTTC CASSEGTGSHEQYF
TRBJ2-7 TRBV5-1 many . TGCGCCAGCAGCTTGGCGCAGTCCGGGACTGCTTTCTACGAGCAGTACTTC CASSLAQSGTAFYEQYF
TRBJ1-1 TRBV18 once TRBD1 TGTGCCAGCTCACCGACAGGGCGGAGCACTGAAGCTTTCTTT CASSPTGRSTEAFF
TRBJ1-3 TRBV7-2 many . TGTGCCAGCAGCTTTAAGTACTCTGGAAACACCATATATTTT CASSFKYSGNTIYF
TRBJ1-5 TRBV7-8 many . TGTGCCAGCAGCTCCATAAGGGTGGGACTTCACAATCAGCCCCAGCATTTT CASSSIRVGLHNQPQHF
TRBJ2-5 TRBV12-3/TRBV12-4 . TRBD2 TGTGCCAGCAGCAGCGGGAGGGCCAGGAAGACCCAGTACTTC CASSSGRARKTQYF
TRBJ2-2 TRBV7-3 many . TGTGCCAGCAGCTTGGGGACCGGGGAGCTGTTTTTT CASSLGTGELFF
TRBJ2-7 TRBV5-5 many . TGTGCCAGCAGCCTCCGACCAGGATCTGACTACGAGCAGTACTTC CASSLRPGSDYEQYF